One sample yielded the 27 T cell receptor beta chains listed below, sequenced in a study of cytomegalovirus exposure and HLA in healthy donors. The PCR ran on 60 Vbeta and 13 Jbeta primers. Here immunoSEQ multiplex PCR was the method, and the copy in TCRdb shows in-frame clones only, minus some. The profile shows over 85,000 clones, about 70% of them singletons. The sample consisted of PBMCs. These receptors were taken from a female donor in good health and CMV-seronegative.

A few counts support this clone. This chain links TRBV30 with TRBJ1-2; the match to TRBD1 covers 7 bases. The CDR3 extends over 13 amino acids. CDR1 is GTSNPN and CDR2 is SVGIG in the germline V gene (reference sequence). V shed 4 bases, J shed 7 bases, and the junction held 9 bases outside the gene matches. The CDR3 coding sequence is TGTGCCTGGACCCCTAACAGGGGCGTTGGCTACACCTTC. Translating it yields CAWTPNRGVGYTF.

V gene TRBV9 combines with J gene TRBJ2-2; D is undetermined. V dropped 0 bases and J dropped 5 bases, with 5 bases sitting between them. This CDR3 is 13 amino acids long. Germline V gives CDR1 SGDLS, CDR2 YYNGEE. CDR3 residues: CASSVARTGELFF. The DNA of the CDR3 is TGTGCCAGCAGCGTAGCGAGGACCGGGGAGCTGTTTTTT.

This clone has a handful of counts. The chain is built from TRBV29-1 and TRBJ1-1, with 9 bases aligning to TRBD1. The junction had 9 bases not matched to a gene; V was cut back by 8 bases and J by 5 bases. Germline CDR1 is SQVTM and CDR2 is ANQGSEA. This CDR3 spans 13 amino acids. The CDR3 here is CSSSGTGLTEAFF. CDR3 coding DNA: TGCAGCTCCTCCGGGACAGGGCTGACTGAAGCTTTCTTT.

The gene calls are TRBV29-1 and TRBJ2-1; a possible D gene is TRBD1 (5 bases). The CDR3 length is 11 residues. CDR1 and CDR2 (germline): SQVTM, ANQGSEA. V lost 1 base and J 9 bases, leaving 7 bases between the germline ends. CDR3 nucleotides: TGCAGCGTTGAAGGGGGCGGTGAGCAGTTCTTC. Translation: CSVEGGGEQFF.

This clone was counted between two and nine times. DNA for the CDR3: TGTGCCAGCAGCTTAGGCGGGAGGGCCTTAGGGGAGCAGTTCTTC. This encodes CASSLGGRALGEQFF. V and J are TRBV7-9 and TRBJ2-1, with 9 nucleotides matching TRBD2. Germline CDR1 SEHNR, CDR2 FQNEAQ (reference sequence). V lost 1 base and J lost 10; bases outside the gene matches: 8. CDR3 length: 15 amino acids. Filled out from reference TRBV7-9 and TRBJ2-1, the complete variable domain reads DTGVSQNPRHKITKRGQNVTFRCDPISEHNRLYWYRQTLGQGPEFLTYFQNEAQLEKSRLLSDRFSAERPKGSFSTLEIQRTEQGDSAMYLCASSLGGRALGEQFFGPGTRLTVL.

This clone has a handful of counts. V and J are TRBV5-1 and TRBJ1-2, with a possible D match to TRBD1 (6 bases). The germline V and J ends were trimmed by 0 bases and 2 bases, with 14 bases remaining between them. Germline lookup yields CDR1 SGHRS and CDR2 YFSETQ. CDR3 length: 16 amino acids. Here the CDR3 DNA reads TGCGCCAGCAGCTTGGGGGGGACACCTAAAAACTATGGCTACACCTTC. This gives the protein CASSLGGTPKNYGYTF.

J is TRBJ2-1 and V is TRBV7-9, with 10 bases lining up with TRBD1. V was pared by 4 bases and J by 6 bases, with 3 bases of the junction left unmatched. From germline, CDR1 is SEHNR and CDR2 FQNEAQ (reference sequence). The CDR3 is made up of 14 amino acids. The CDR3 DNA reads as TGTGCCAGCAGCTCGGGGACAGGGGCCAATGAGCAGTTCTTC. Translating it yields CASSSGTGANEQFF.

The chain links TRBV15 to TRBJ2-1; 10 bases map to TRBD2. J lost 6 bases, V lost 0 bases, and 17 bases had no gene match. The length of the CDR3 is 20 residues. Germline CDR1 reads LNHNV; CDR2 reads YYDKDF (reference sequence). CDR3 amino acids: CATSRDGASGSLAFGNEQFF. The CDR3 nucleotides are TGTGCCACCAGCAGAGATGGGGCTAGCGGGAGTCTGGCATTCGGCAATGAGCAGTTCTTC. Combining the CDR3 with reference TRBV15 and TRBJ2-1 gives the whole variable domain DAMVIQNPRYQVTQFGKPVTLSCSQTLNHNVMYWYQQKSSQAPKLLFHYYDKDFNNEADTPDNFQSRRPNTSFCFLDIRSPGLGDTAMYLCATSRDGASGSLAFGNEQFFGPGTRLTVL.

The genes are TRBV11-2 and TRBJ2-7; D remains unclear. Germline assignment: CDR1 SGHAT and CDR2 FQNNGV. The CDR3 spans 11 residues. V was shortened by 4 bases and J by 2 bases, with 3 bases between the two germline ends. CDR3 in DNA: TGTGCCAGCAGCTCCGCCTACGAGCAGTACTTC. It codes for CASSSAYEQYF. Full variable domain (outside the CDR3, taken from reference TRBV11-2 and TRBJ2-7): EAGVAQSPRYKIIEKRQSVAFWCNPISGHATLYWYQQILGQGPKLLIQFQNNGVVDDSQLPKDRFSAERLKGVDSTLKIQPAKLEDSAVYLCASSSAYEQYFGPGTRLTVT.

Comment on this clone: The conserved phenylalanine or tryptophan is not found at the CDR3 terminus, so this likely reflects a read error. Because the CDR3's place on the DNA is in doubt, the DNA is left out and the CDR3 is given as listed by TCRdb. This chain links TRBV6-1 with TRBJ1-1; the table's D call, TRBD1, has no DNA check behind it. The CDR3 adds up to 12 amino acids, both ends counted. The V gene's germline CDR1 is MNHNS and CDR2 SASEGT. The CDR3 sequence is CASSETGQIHCE.

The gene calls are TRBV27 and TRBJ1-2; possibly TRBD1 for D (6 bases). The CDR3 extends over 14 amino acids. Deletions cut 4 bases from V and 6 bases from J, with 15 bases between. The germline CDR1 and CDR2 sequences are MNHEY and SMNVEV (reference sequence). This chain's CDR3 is CASSSGESHHGYTF. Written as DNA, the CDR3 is TGTGCCAGCAGTTCAGGGGAGAGCCACCATGGCTACACCTTC.

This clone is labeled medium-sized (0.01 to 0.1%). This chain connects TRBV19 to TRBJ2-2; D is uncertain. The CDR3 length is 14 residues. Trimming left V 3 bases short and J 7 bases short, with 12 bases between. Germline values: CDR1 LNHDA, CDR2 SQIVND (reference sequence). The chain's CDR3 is CASSIPLDSGELFF. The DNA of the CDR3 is TGTGCCAGTAGTATCCCGCTAGATAGCGGGGAGCTGTTTTTT. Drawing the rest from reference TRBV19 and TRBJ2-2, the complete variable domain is DGGITQSPKYLFRKEGQNVTLSCEQNLNHDAMYWYRQDPGQGLRLIYYSQIVNDFQKGDIAEGYSVSREKKESFPLTVTSAQKNPTAFYLCASSIPLDSGELFFGEGSRLTVL.

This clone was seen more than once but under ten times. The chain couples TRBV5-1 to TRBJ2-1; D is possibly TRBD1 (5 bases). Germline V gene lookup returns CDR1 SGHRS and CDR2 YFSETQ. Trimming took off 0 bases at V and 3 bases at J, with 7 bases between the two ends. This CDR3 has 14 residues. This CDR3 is CASSLETDYNEQFF. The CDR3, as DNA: TGCGCCAGCAGCTTGGAGACAGACTACAATGAGCAGTTCTTC.

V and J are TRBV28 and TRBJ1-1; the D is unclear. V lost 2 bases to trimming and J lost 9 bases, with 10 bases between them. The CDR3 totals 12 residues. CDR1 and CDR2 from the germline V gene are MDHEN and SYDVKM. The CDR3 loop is CASSLAERKAFF. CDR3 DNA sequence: TGTGCCAGCAGTTTAGCAGAAAGAAAAGCTTTCTTT.

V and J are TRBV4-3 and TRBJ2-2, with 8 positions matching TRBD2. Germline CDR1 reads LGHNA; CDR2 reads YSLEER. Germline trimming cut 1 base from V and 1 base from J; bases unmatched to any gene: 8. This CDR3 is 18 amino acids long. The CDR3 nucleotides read TGCGCCAGCAGCCAAGGAGCGGCTAGCGGGCTGAACACCGGGGAGCTGTTTTTT. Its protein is CASSQGAASGLNTGELFF.

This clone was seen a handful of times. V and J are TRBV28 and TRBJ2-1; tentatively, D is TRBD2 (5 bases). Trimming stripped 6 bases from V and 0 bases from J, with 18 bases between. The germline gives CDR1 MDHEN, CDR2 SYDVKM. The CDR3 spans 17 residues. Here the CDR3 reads CASSQIWVGSSYNEQFF. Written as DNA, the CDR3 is TGTGCCAGCAGCCAAATATGGGTGGGGAGCTCCTACAATGAGCAGTTCTTC.

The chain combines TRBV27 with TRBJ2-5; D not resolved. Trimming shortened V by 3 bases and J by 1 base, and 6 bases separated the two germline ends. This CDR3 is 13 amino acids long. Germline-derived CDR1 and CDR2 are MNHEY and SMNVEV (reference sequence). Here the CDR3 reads CASSFSGQETQYF. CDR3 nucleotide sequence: TGTGCCAGCAGTTTTTCCGGCCAAGAGACCCAGTACTTC.

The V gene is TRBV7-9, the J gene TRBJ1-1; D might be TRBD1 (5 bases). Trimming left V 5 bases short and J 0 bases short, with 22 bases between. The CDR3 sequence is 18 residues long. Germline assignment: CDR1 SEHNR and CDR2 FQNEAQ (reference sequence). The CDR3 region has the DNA TGTGCCAGCAGCCCAACAACAGGAGTTCCCAACATGAACACTGAAGCTTTCTTT. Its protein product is CASSPTTGVPNMNTEAFF.

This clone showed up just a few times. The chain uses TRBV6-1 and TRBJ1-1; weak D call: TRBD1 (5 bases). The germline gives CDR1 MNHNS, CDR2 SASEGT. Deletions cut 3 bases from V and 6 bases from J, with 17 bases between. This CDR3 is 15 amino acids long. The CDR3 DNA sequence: TGTGCCAGCAGTGAGTGGAGCGCCTGGGGGGCTGAAGCTTTCTTT. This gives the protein CASSEWSAWGAEAFF.

DNA of the CDR3: TGTGCCAGCAGCGGGGGGTACGGCCAGCCCCAGCATTTT. It encodes CASSGGYGQPQHF. This chain joins TRBV5-8 and TRBJ1-5, with D maybe TRBD1 (5 bases). V was clipped by 4 bases and J by 7 bases, with 12 bases between them. CDR3 length equals 13 residues. The germline CDR1 and CDR2 sequences are SGHTS and YDEGEE.

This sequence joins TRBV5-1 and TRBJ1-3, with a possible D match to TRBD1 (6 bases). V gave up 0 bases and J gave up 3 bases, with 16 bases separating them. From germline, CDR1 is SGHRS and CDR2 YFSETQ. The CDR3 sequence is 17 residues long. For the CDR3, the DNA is TGCGCCAGCAGCTTGGCCGGTTCAGGGGAAGGTGGAAACACCATATATTTT. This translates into CASSLAGSGEGGNTIYF.

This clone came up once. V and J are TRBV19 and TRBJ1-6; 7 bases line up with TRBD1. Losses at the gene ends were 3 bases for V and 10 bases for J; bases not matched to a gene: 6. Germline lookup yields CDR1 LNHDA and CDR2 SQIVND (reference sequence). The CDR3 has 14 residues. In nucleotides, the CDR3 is TGTGCCAGTAGTATCACAGGAGGGGGCTCACCCCTCCACTTT. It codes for CASSITGGGSPLHF. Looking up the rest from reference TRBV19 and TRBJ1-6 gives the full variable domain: DGGITQSPKYLFRKEGQNVTLSCEQNLNHDAMYWYRQDPGQGLRLIYYSQIVNDFQKGDIAEGYSVSREKKESFPLTVTSAQKNPTAFYLCASSITGGGSPLHFGNGTRLTVT.

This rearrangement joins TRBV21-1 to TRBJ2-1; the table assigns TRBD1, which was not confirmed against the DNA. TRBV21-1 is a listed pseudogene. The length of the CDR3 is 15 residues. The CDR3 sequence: CASSKEWPSYNEQFF. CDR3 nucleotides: TGTGCCAGCAGCAAAGAGTGGCCGTCCTACAATGAGCAGTTCTTC.

CDR3 residues: CASSPQGNGNTIYF. The CDR3 DNA follows: TGTGCCAGCTCACCCCAGGGTAACGGAAACACCATATATTTT. The chain uses TRBV18 and TRBJ1-3; the D gene is possibly TRBD1 (5 bases). Trimming cost V 3 bases and J 4 bases, with 10 bases left between them. The CDR3 covers 14 residues. In germline, CDR1 is KGHSH, CDR2 LQKENI.

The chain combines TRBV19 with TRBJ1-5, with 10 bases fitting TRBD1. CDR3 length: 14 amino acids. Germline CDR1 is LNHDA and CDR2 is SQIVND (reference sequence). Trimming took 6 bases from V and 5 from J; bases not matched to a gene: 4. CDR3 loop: CASRRQGAYQPQHF. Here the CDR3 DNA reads TGTGCCAGTAGACGACAGGGGGCGTATCAGCCCCAGCATTTT. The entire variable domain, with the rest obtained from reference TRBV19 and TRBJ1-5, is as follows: DGGITQSPKYLFRKEGQNVTLSCEQNLNHDAMYWYRQDPGQGLRLIYYSQIVNDFQKGDIAEGYSVSREKKESFPLTVTSAQKNPTAFYLCASRRQGAYQPQHFGDGTRLSIL.

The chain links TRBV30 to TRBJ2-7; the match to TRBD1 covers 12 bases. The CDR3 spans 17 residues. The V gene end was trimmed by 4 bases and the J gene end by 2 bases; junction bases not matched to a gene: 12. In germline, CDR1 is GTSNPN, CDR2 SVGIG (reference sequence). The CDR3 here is CAWKQRGGTGGPYEQYF. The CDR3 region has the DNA TGTGCCTGGAAACAACGGGGGGGGACAGGGGGCCCCTACGAGCAGTACTTC.

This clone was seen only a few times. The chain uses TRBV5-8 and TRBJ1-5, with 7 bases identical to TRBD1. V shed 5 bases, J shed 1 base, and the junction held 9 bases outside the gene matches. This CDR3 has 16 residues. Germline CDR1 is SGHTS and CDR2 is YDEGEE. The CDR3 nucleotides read TGTGCCAGCAGTCCTGGGGGCAGGGGGAGCAATCAGCCCCAGCATTTT. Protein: CASSPGGRGSNQPQHF.